The clone carrying this TCR beta chain was recorded once. The sample belongs to a study of blood T cell repertoires in COVID-19. Study-wide background: Collection of acute and convalescent COVID-19 samples took place in the United States, Italy and Spain.

Cohort assignment relied on participant-reported clinical history. What the recovered Cohort 3 donors had was two negative PCRs, clearance, or symptom resolution. Source study methods: Amplification of reference gene primers provided the estimated nucleated cell counts. The table came from immunoSEQ multiplex PCR; TCRdb's copy has only in-frame clones and leaves some out. The DNA was the basis for D and trimming; V, J and clone size are from that table. Among about 280,000 clones listed, around 88% were seen once. The ends were cut back, 3 bases at V and 0 bases at J, with 12 bases in the middle. The CDR3 covers 15 residues. Germline values: CDR1 LGHNA, CDR2 YSLEER.

The origin of this receptor is a woman aged 35 to 49 who had recovered from COVID-19. Sequencing used PBMCs or T cells enriched from blood (not recorded which). V is TRBV4-3 and J is TRBJ2-7; possibly TRBD1 for D (6 bases). As DNA, the CDR3 is TGCGCCAGCAGCCAGCACAGGGAGACCTCCTACGAGCAGTACTTC. As protein: CASSQHRETSYEQYF.